The 29 T cell receptor beta chains listed next were all sequenced from one sample in a study of blood T cell repertoires in COVID-19. Generated by immunoSEQ multiplex PCR, the TCRdb table keeps only in-frame clones and is missing some. Altogether 200,000 to 250,000 clones are present, roughly 90% being singletons, with the ten largest covering 4% to 5.5%. Sequencing input: peripheral blood. These receptors came from a woman aged 40 to 50 with acute or convalescent COVID-19.

The chain has TRBV5-1 and TRBJ2-2; 11 nucleotides match TRBD2. J was trimmed by 0 bases and V by 3 bases; bases with no gene match: 10. The CDR3 consists of 19 residues. Germline CDR1 reads SGHRS; CDR2 reads YFSETQ. Written as DNA, the CDR3 is TGCGCCAGCAGCTCCGGAGGCCTAGCGGGGGGCTCGAACACCGGGGAGCTGTTTTTT. It is translated as CASSSGGLAGGSNTGELFF.

The rearrangement links TRBV3-1 (or the pseudogene TRBV3-2) to TRBJ2-3; D remains ambiguous. V was trimmed by 1 base and J by 4 bases, leaving 6 bases between them. In germline, CDR1 is LGHDT, CDR2 YNNKEL (reference sequence). This CDR3 has 13 residues. The CDR3 DNA reads TGTGCCAGCAGCCAAGTTTCCGCAGATACGCAGTATTTT. Translated, it gives CASSQVSADTQYF.

The gene calls are TRBV2 and TRBJ2-5, with 7 bases matching TRBD1. V gave up 8 bases and J gave up 5 bases; unmatched junction bases: 8. From germline, CDR1 is SNHLY and CDR2 FYNNEI. CDR3 length: 13 amino acids. The CDR3 region is CASGGKGAETQYF. The CDR3 bases are TGTGCCAGCGGGGGAAAGGGGGCTGAGACCCAGTACTTC.

The chain is built from TRBV9 and TRBJ2-3; 8 positions match TRBD2. This CDR3 is built from 16 residues. After removal of 4 bases from V and 6 bases from J, the junction contained 13 bases not matched to a gene. Germline lookup yields CDR1 SGDLS and CDR2 YYNGEE. Written as DNA, the CDR3 is TGTGCCAGCAGCACCCCCGGAGGGACTAGTTGGGATACGCAGTATTTT. Translation: CASSTPGGTSWDTQYF.

This chain connects TRBV2 to TRBJ1-2; 7 nucleotides agree with TRBD1. Germline V gene sequence: CDR1 SNHLY, CDR2 FYNNEI. V lost 6 bases, J lost 8 bases, and 9 bases stayed unmatched. The CDR3 has 13 residues. Here the CDR3 reads CASSTGVSGGYTF. CDR3 sequence (DNA): TGTGCCAGCAGCACAGGGGTAAGTGGAGGCTACACCTTC.

The rearrangement uses TRBV18 and TRBJ1-5, with 8 bases matching TRBD1. Per germline, CDR1 KGHSH and CDR2 LQKENI. The CDR3 spans 15 residues. Trimming cost V 4 bases and J 3 bases; bases outside gene matches: 5. CDR3 residues: CASSRQGHYNQPQHF. CDR3 nucleotides: TGTGCCAGCTCACGACAGGGGCATTACAATCAGCCCCAGCATTTT.

The chain combines TRBV12-5 with TRBJ1-2; 7 bases map to TRBD1. Germline loops: CDR1 LGHNT, CDR2 FRNRAP. J was trimmed by 7 bases and V by 2 bases; bases with no gene match: 16. The CDR3 sequence is 17 residues long. The CDR3 bases are TGTGCTAGTGGTTTGCTGCAGGAGACAGGGCGGTGGGGTGGCTACACCTTC. Translation gives CASGLLQETGRWGGYTF. The full variable domain, completed using reference TRBV12-5 and TRBJ1-2, is DARVTQTPRHKVTEMGQEVTMRCQPILGHNTVFWYRQTMMQGLELLAYFRNRAPLDDSGMPKDRFSAEMPDATLATLKIQPSEPRDSAVYFCASGLLQETGRWGGYTFGSGTRLTVV.

This clone has just a few counts. This rearrangement joins TRBV5-4 to TRBJ2-3; 7 bases match TRBD1. Germline V gives CDR1 SGHNT, CDR2 YYREEE (reference sequence). V shed 5 bases and J 1 base; nucleotides not matched to a gene: 4. This CDR3 contains 14 residues. This CDR3 reads CASRAGQGTDTQYF. Written as DNA, the CDR3 is TGTGCCAGCAGGGCCGGACAGGGCACAGATACGCAGTATTTT.

This clone was found a few times. Written as DNA, the CDR3 is TGCGCCAGCAGCACCTCCGGGACAGGGGTAGGGGAAGCTTTCTTT. This encodes CASSTSGTGVGEAFF. The chain joins TRBV5-1 to TRBJ1-1; TRBD1 agrees at 10 bases. CDR1 SGHRS and CDR2 YFSETQ come from the germline V gene. The CDR3 consists of 15 residues. V was clipped by 4 bases and J by 8 bases; unmatched bases: 11. The complete variable domain, with remaining parts taken from reference TRBV5-1 and TRBJ1-1, reads KAGVTQTPRYLIKTRGQQVTLSCSPISGHRSVSWYQQTPGQGLQFLFEYFSETQRNKGNFPGRFSGRQFSNSRSEMNVSTLELGDSALYLCASSTSGTGVGEAFFGQGTRLTVV.

The chain links TRBV5-6 to TRBJ1-5, with a weak D call TRBD1 (5 bases). The CDR3 runs 17 residues. V was cut by 0 bases and J by 0 bases, with 13 bases left in between. Germline V lookup: CDR1 SGHDT, CDR2 YYEEEE. The CDR3 DNA follows: TGTGCCAGCAGCTTGGGAGGTGGGGCTCATAGCAATCAGCCCCAGCATTTT. Encoded protein: CASSLGGGAHSNQPQHF.

The chain recombines TRBV5-4 with TRBJ2-1; D might be TRBD2 (6 bases). This CDR3 is 15 amino acids long. Germline V gives CDR1 SGHNT, CDR2 YYREEE (reference sequence). With 4 bases removed from V and 9 bases from J, the gap between germline ends came to 20 bases. CDR3 DNA: TGTGCCAGCAGCGGTTCTAGCGTTCGTACAATTGAGCAGTTCTTC. Translating gives CASSGSSVRTIEQFF.

The rearrangement joins TRBV5-6 to TRBJ1-2; tentative D call: TRBD1 (6 bases). Germline V gene sequence: CDR1 SGHDT, CDR2 YYEEEE. The V and J ends lost 3 bases and 7 bases respectively, with 28 bases between them. The CDR3 runs 18 residues. This CDR3 is CASSSVTAGAPHQVGYTF. The CDR3, as DNA: TGTGCCAGCAGCTCGGTTACGGCAGGGGCTCCTCATCAGGTTGGCTACACCTTC.

The chain employs TRBV24-1 and TRBJ1-5; no firm D call. Germline assignment: CDR1 KGHDR and CDR2 SFDVKD. V lost 5 bases and J lost 0, with 13 bases in between. The CDR3 loop spans 16 amino acids. The CDR3, as DNA: TGTGCCACCAGTGCCAGACACGTAGATAGCAATCAGCCCCAGCATTTT. Its translation is CATSARHVDSNQPQHF.

In DNA, the CDR3 is TGTGCCAGCAGCTCAACCCCGGGACTGGTTAATGAAAAACTGTTTTTT. It codes for CASSSTPGLVNEKLFF. The chain carries TRBV7-2 and TRBJ1-4; a possible D gene is TRBD1 (5 bases). The CDR3 loop spans 16 amino acids. Germline loops: CDR1 SGHTA, CDR2 FQGNSA. V gave up 4 bases and J gave up 4 bases, with 16 bases separating them.

V is TRBV6-5 and J is TRBJ2-5, with 10 bases matching TRBD1. Germline CDR1 reads MNHEY; CDR2 reads SVGAGI. The CDR3 is made up of 14 amino acids. With 5 bases clipped from V and 5 bases from J, the junction kept 5 bases outside the gene matches. CDR3 DNA sequence: TGTGCCAGCAGTCGACAGGGGGCGATGGAGACCCAGTACTTC. Amino acids: CASSRQGAMETQYF.

The chain recombines TRBV2 with TRBJ2-7, with D perhaps matching TRBD1 (6 bases). The V end was cut by 4 bases, the J end by 0 bases, with 25 bases between. The CDR3 consists of 19 residues. Germline V gene data show CDR1 as SNHLY and CDR2 as FYNNEI. In DNA form, the CDR3 reads TGTGCCAGCAGTGGCGACAGGCTATACCGTCCTCCAGGCTCCTACGAGCAGTACGTC. This encodes CASSGDRLYRPPGSYEQYV.

The chain has TRBV5-4 and TRBJ2-3; 10 bases line up with TRBD2. The CDR3 is 16 amino acids. CDR1 is SGHNT, CDR2 YYREEE, per germline (reference sequence). After removal of 0 bases from V and 6 bases from J, the junction contained 7 bases not matched to a gene. This CDR3 reads CASSLVVAGGRDTQYF. The CDR3, as DNA: TGTGCCAGCAGCTTGGTAGTAGCGGGGGGAAGGGATACGCAGTATTTT.

The J gene is TRBJ1-2, the V gene TRBV5-4, with D possibly being TRBD1 (6 bases). This CDR3 has 14 residues. Looked up from germline, CDR1 is SGHNT and CDR2 is YYREEE (reference sequence). V was pared by 4 bases and J by 5 bases, with 15 bases between. The CDR3 DNA is TGTGCCAGCAGCCCCTCAGGGGTATCATATGGCTACACCTTC. Protein product: CASSPSGVSYGYTF. Variable domain in full (rest from reference TRBV5-4 and TRBJ1-2): ETGVTQSPTHLIKTRGQQVTLRCSSQSGHNTVSWYQQALGQGPQFIFQYYREEENGRGNFPPRFSGLQFPNYSSELNVNALELDDSALYLCASSPSGVSYGYTFGSGTRLTVV.

The chain joins TRBV5-4 to TRBJ1-2; 9 nucleotides align to TRBD1. Germline V gene sequence: CDR1 SGHNT, CDR2 YYREEE (reference sequence). CDR3 length equals 14 residues. Trimming removed 4 bases from V and 7 bases from J; junction bases left unmatched: 8. This chain's CDR3 is CASSTGTGTGGYTF. The CDR3 DNA reads TGTGCCAGCAGCACCGGGACAGGGACGGGTGGCTACACCTTC. The full variable domain, completed using reference TRBV5-4 and TRBJ1-2, is ETGVTQSPTHLIKTRGQQVTLRCSSQSGHNTVSWYQQALGQGPQFIFQYYREEENGRGNFPPRFSGLQFPNYSSELNVNALELDDSALYLCASSTGTGTGGYTFGSGTRLTVV.

The J gene is TRBJ2-1, the V gene TRBV6-5; 9 bases fit TRBD1. The CDR3 is 16 residues long. V shed 2 bases and J 4 bases; nucleotides not matched to a gene: 6. Germline CDR1 reads MNHEY; CDR2 reads SVGAGI. As DNA, the CDR3 is TGTGCCAGCAGTTACGGGGGACAGGGCGTTTACAATGAGCAGTTCTTC. Encoded protein: CASSYGGQGVYNEQFF.

CDR3 protein: CASSHSGGANTGELFF. As DNA, the CDR3 is TGTGCCAGCAGCCATAGCGGGGGCGCGAACACCGGGGAGCTGTTTTTT. The J gene is TRBJ2-2, the V gene TRBV11-2, with 9 bases identical to TRBD2. Germline CDR1 and CDR2: SGHAT and FQNNGV. V was pared by 5 bases and J by 0 bases, with 4 bases of the junction left unmatched. The CDR3 is made up of 16 amino acids.

J is TRBJ1-1 and V is TRBV29-1; 7 bases are shared with TRBD1. CDR1 SQVTM and CDR2 ANQGSEA come from the germline V gene. V was clipped by 4 bases and J by 10 bases; unmatched bases: 3. The CDR3 covers 10 residues. The DNA of the CDR3 is TGCAGCGTTGCTAACAGGGGAGCTTTCTTT. Amino acid sequence: CSVANRGAFF.

This chain joins TRBV19 and TRBJ1-5; TRBD1 matches 12 bases. Germline CDR1 reads LNHDA; CDR2 reads SQIVND (reference sequence). Trimming cost V 3 bases and J 6 bases; bases outside gene matches: 6. The CDR3 sequence is 16 residues long. In DNA, the CDR3 is TGTGCCAGTAGTATCACCGGGACAGGGGGCGTTCAGCCCCAGCATTTT. The encoded protein is CASSITGTGGVQPQHF.

The genes are TRBV5-3 and TRBJ1-5; tentative D call: TRBD1 (5 bases). Being an ORF, TRBV5-3 has a function that is uncertain. V was clipped by 0 bases and J by 1 base, with 14 bases between them. CDR3 size: 17 residues. The CDR3 DNA reads TGTGCCAGAAGCTTGGCGCAGGGAACGGCGAGCAATCAGCCCCAGCATTTT. Its translation is CARSLAQGTASNQPQHF.

The CDR3 reads CASSRGQGAIGYTF. CDR3 nucleotide sequence: TGTGCCAGCAGCCGGGGACAGGGGGCGATAGGCTACACCTTC. The rearrangement joins TRBV5-6 to TRBJ1-2; TRBD1 matches at 12 bases. CDR3 size: 14 residues. The germline CDR1 and CDR2 sequences are SGHDT and YYEEEE. J gave up 8 bases and V 4 bases, and 6 bases lay outside the gene matches.

The chain carries TRBV3-1 (or the pseudogene TRBV3-2) and TRBJ2-7; tentatively, D is TRBD1 (6 bases). V dropped 4 bases and J dropped 5 bases, with 9 bases sitting between them. The CDR3 length is 12 residues. From germline, CDR1 is LGHDT and CDR2 YNNKEL (reference sequence). Written as DNA, the CDR3 is TGTGCCAGCAGCCTACAGGGCAACGAGCAGTACGTC. Translated: CASSLQGNEQYV.

The V call is TRBV27, the J call TRBJ1-1; the D gene is possibly TRBD1 (5 bases). Germline V lookup: CDR1 MNHEY, CDR2 SMNVEV (reference sequence). The CDR3 covers 14 residues. The V gene lost 4 bases and the J gene lost 4 bases, with 13 bases spanning the gap. DNA of the CDR3: TGTGCCAGCAGTTACGGGGGGGGGAGCACTGAAGCTTTCTTT. The encoded protein is CASSYGGGSTEAFF.

This chain links TRBV2 with TRBJ1-1; 8 bases match TRBD1. After removal of 7 bases from V and 4 bases from J, the junction contained 5 bases not matched to a gene. Germline loops: CDR1 SNHLY, CDR2 FYNNEI. The CDR3 sequence is 13 residues long. The CDR3 coding sequence is TGTGCCAGCACCGGACAGGGAGGCACTGAAGCTTTCTTT. It specifies CASTGQGGTEAFF.

Here the CDR3 DNA reads TGCGCCAGCAGCTTGGCCCCCGGGGTAGGTGAAAAACTGTTTTTT. Protein sequence: CASSLAPGVGEKLFF. This chain links TRBV5-1 with TRBJ1-4; no clear D gene. V shed 0 bases and J shed 7 bases, with 13 bases lying between them. The germline gives CDR1 SGHRS, CDR2 YFSETQ. The CDR3 is 15 amino acids.